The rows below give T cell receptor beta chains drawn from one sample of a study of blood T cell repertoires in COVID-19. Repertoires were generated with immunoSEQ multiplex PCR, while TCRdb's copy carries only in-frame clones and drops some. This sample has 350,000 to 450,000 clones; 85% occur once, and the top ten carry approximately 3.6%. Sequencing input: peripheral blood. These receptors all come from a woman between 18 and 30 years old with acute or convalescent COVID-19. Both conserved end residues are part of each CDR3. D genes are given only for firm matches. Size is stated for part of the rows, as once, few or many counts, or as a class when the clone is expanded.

cdr3_aa: CATSRGGGAVVEQYF
cdr3_nt: TGTGCCACCAGCAGAGGAGGGGGGGCAGTAGTCGAGCAGTACTTC
v_call: TRBV15
j_call: TRBJ2-7
d_call: -
clone_size: -

cdr3_aa: CASSPPGVQQPQHF
cdr3_nt: TGTGCCAGCTCACCACCCGGGGTACAGCAGCCCCAGCATTTT
v_call: TRBV18
j_call: TRBJ1-5
d_call: -
clone_size: -

cdr3_aa: CAIRESYNEQFF
cdr3_nt: TGTGCCATCCGGGAGTCCTACAATGAGCAGTTCTTC
v_call: TRBV10-3
j_call: TRBJ2-1
d_call: -
clone_size: -

cdr3_aa: CAWSSRDRYSNQPQHF
cdr3_nt: TGTGCCTGGAGTTCACGGGACAGGTATAGCAATCAGCCCCAGCATTTT
v_call: TRBV30
j_call: TRBJ1-5
d_call: TRBD1
clone_size: -

cdr3_aa: CASSVSGQGLMIEKLFF
cdr3_nt: TGTGCCAGCAGCGTATCTGGGCAGGGGCTGATGATTGAAAAACTGTTTTTT
v_call: TRBV9
j_call: TRBJ1-4
d_call: -
clone_size: -

cdr3_aa: CANRQDGTGELFF
cdr3_nt: TGTGCCAACAGACAGGACGGCACCGGGGAGCTGTTTTTT
v_call: TRBV6-5
j_call: TRBJ2-2
d_call: -
clone_size: -

cdr3_aa: CASSRRTRDEQFF
cdr3_nt: TGCGCCAGCAGCCGACGAACTAGGGATGAGCAGTTCTTC
v_call: TRBV5-1
j_call: TRBJ2-1
d_call: -
clone_size: once

cdr3_aa: CSVESPGGTYNEQFF
cdr3_nt: TGCAGCGTTGAATCCCCGGGGGGGACTTACAATGAGCAGTTCTTC
v_call: TRBV29-1
j_call: TRBJ2-1
d_call: TRBD2
clone_size: -

cdr3_aa: CASGGSEKLFF
cdr3_nt: TGTGCCAGCGGGGGGAGTGAAAAACTGTTTTTT
v_call: TRBV2
j_call: TRBJ1-4
d_call: -
clone_size: once

cdr3_aa: CASKQGDPSPPTGELFF
cdr3_nt: TGTGCCAGTAAACAGGGGGATCCCTCCCCTCCAACCGGGGAGCTGTTTTTT
v_call: TRBV19
j_call: TRBJ2-2
d_call: TRBD1
clone_size: -

cdr3_aa: CASSFAPRAGNTIYF
cdr3_nt: TGTGCCAGCAGTTTTGCTCCCAGGGCTGGAAACACCATATATTTT
v_call: TRBV28
j_call: TRBJ1-3
d_call: -
clone_size: -

cdr3_aa: CASSVATVNYGYTF
cdr3_nt: TGTGCCAGCAGCGTAGCGACAGTCAACTATGGCTACACCTTC
v_call: TRBV9
j_call: TRBJ1-2
d_call: -
clone_size: -

cdr3_aa: CASSPTAGQSNNEKLFF
cdr3_nt: TGTGCCAGCAGCCCCACAGCCGGCCAGTCGAATAATGAAAAACTGTTTTTT
v_call: TRBV5-4
j_call: TRBJ1-4
d_call: -
clone_size: -

cdr3_aa: CASSEALRLAGDEQFF
cdr3_nt: TGTGCCAGCAGTGAAGCGCTTCGGCTAGCGGGAGACGAGCAGTTCTTC
v_call: TRBV2
j_call: TRBJ2-1
d_call: TRBD2
clone_size: -

cdr3_aa: CASSPSGMNTEAFF
cdr3_nt: TGTGCCAGCTCACCCTCGGGGATGAACACTGAAGCTTTCTTT
v_call: TRBV18
j_call: TRBJ1-1
d_call: -
clone_size: -

cdr3_aa: CATSPGQGFREQYF
cdr3_nt: TGTGCCACCAGCCCGGGACAGGGGTTTCGGGAGCAGTACTTC
v_call: TRBV2
j_call: TRBJ2-7
d_call: TRBD1
clone_size: -